The next 19 T cell receptor beta chains were all read from a single sample in a study of shared T cell receptors in the human thymus. Assay used: immunoSEQ multiplex PCR; TCRdb lists only in-frame clones, some missing. The sample contains about 660,000 clones, more than 70% of which appear only once. These records were also assigned to another study, of human thymus T cells.

Sequenced: thymocytes. The receptors originated from a boy under two years old with a congenital heart defect.

CDR3 region: CASSFGRGRTDTQYF. The CDR3 DNA follows: TGCGCCAGCAGCTTTGGCAGGGGGCGCACAGATACGCAGTATTTT. V is TRBV5-1 and J is TRBJ2-3, with 8 bases fitting TRBD1. The V segment lost 2 bases and the J segment 1 base; nucleotides outside the gene matches: 3. The CDR3 is made up of 15 amino acids. Per the germline V gene, CDR1 is SGHRS and CDR2 is YFSETQ.

This clone was observed a few times. The chain links TRBV5-1 to TRBJ2-3; weak D call: TRBD2 (5 bases). Deletions cut 5 bases from V and 2 bases from J, with 18 bases between. Germline-derived CDR1 and CDR2 are SGHRS and YFSETQ. The CDR3 spans 16 residues. CDR3 region: CASRTWAWEFTDTQYF. CDR3 bases: TGCGCCAGCAGGACCTGGGCCTGGGAGTTCACAGATACGCAGTATTTT.

The chain is built from TRBV4-1 and TRBJ2-1; D uncertain. Germline CDR1 MGHRA, CDR2 YSYEKL. The CDR3 sequence is 12 residues long. The V and J ends lost 1 base and 7 bases respectively, with 5 bases between them. The CDR3 coding sequence is TGCGCCAGCAGCCAAGGGCGGAATGAGCAGTTCTTC. Translated, it gives CASSQGRNEQFF.

A few counts support this clone. This chain uses TRBV4-1 with TRBJ1-6; possible D gene TRBD1, 6 bases. In germline, CDR1 is MGHRA, CDR2 YSYEKL. Trimming left V 5 bases short and J 5 bases short, with 16 bases between. There are 16 residues in the CDR3. CDR3 loop: CASSARGGLDNSPLHF. Written as DNA, the CDR3 is TGCGCCAGCAGCGCGAGAGGGGGTCTCGATAATTCACCCCTCCACTTT.

This clone has only one observation. The chain joins TRBV11-3 to TRBJ2-2; 7 bases map to TRBD2. The CDR3 has 16 residues. Germline CDR1 reads SGHNT; CDR2 reads YENEEA. With 5 bases clipped from V and 7 bases from J, the junction kept 13 bases outside the gene matches. This chain's CDR3 is CASSKRTAGEIGELFF. CDR3 nucleotide sequence: TGTGCCAGCAGCAAGCGCACCGCGGGGGAAATCGGGGAGCTGTTTTTT.

The gene calls are TRBV6-5 and TRBJ1-5; D remains ambiguous. From germline, CDR1 is MNHEY and CDR2 SVGAGI. The CDR3 sequence is 13 residues long. The germline V and J ends were trimmed by 4 bases and 1 base, with 5 bases remaining between them. The CDR3 DNA follows: TGTGCCAGCAGTTGTCGGAGCAATCAGCCCCAGCATTTT. It is translated as CASSCRSNQPQHF.

The chain recombines TRBV7-9 with TRBJ2-3, with no clear D. The germline gives CDR1 SEHNR, CDR2 FQNEAQ (reference sequence). The V and J ends lost 3 bases and 4 bases respectively, with 11 bases between them. The CDR3 is made up of 14 amino acids. The CDR3 loop reads CASSFRTVADTQYF. For the CDR3, the DNA is TGTGCCAGCAGCTTTCGTACAGTAGCAGATACGCAGTATTTT.

The chain recombines TRBV7-6 with TRBJ2-2, with TRBD1 matching over 8 bases. The V segment lost 5 bases and the J segment 5 bases; nucleotides outside the gene matches: 13. CDR3 size: 17 residues. Germline V lookup: CDR1 SGHVS, CDR2 FNYEAQ. This CDR3 reads CASSRYRDRFRTGELFF. The CDR3 nucleotides are TGTGCCAGCAGCAGATACCGGGACAGGTTTCGGACCGGGGAGCTGTTTTTT. Combining the CDR3 with reference TRBV7-6 and TRBJ2-2 gives the whole variable domain GAGVSQSPRYKVTKRGQDVALRCDPISGHVSLYWYRQALGQGPEFLTYFNYEAQQDKSGLPNDRFSAERPEGSISTLTIQRTEQRDSAMYRCASSRYRDRFRTGELFFGEGSRLTVL.

V is TRBV27 and J is TRBJ1-3; 7 nucleotides line up with TRBD1. The CDR3 runs 16 residues. V was pared by 3 bases and J by 2 bases, with 7 bases of the junction left unmatched. Germline CDR1 and CDR2: MNHEY and SMNVEV (reference sequence). CDR3 residues: CASSFKKGAAGNTIYF. In DNA, the CDR3 is TGTGCCAGCAGTTTTAAGAAGGGGGCGGCTGGAAACACCATATATTTT.

The J gene is TRBJ2-7, the V gene TRBV18; 7 bases match TRBD2. V was pared by 3 bases and J by 6 bases, with 11 bases of the junction left unmatched. Germline V gene sequence: CDR1 KGHSH, CDR2 LQKENI. This CDR3 spans 15 amino acids. The CDR3: CASSPGDYEPSEQYF. The DNA for the CDR3 is TGTGCCAGCTCACCTGGGGACTATGAACCCTCCGAGCAGTACTTC.

The chain couples TRBV6-5 to TRBJ2-3; tentative D call: TRBD1 (5 bases). The CDR3 has 14 amino acids. V lost 5 bases to trimming and J lost 1 base, with 10 bases between them. Germline-derived CDR1 and CDR2 are MNHEY and SVGAGI. CDR3 loop: CASSMGLCTDTQYF. Here the CDR3 DNA reads TGTGCCAGCAGTATGGGGCTATGCACAGATACGCAGTATTTT.

This chain links TRBV20-1 with TRBJ2-1; no firm D call. This CDR3 has 8 amino acids. CDR1 and CDR2 (germline): DFQATT, SNEGSKA (reference sequence). The CDR3 DNA reads as TGCCTAGTCGGTGAGCAGTTCTTC. It encodes CLVGEQFF.

The V and J genes are TRBV15 and TRBJ2-1; TRBD2 is a possible D gene (5 bases). The CDR3 has 18 amino acids. Trimming cost V 1 base and J 0 bases, with 16 bases left between them. Germline CDR1 LNHNV, CDR2 YYDKDF (reference sequence). CDR3 nucleotide sequence: TGTGCCACCAGCAGAGGACGGAGGCGGAATAGCTCCTACAATGAGCAGTTCTTC. Its translation is CATSRGRRRNSSYNEQFF.

A note on this clone: Germline and junction disagree at one end, which may indicate a read error. The rearrangement joins TRBV7-7 to TRBJ2-5; 9 nucleotides match TRBD1. The CDR3 contains 17 residues. The V gene's germline CDR1 is SSHAT and CDR2 FNYEAQ (reference sequence). CDR3 sequence (DNA): TGTGCTAGCAGCTTAGGTTTCCCGAACAGGGGGCATGAGACCCAGTACTTC. Residues: CASSLGFPNRGHETQYF.

Only a few counts were recorded for this clone. This chain links TRBV29-1 with TRBJ1-1; D is uncertain. The CDR3 totals 17 residues. Germline V gene sequence: CDR1 SQVTM, CDR2 ANQGSEA. V was clipped by 0 bases and J by 0 bases, with 17 bases between them. The CDR3 region has the DNA TGCAGCGTTGAAGATCTTTATGGATGGCGGATGAACACTGAAGCTTTCTTT. Translating gives CSVEDLYGWRMNTEAFF.

This clone has a single count. J is TRBJ2-7 and V is TRBV5-8; D is possibly TRBD2 (7 bases). Germline V CDR1 and CDR2: SGHTS, YDEGEE. V lost 4 bases, J lost 2 bases, and 19 bases lay in between. The CDR3 spans 16 residues. CDR3 protein: CASSPSLGGGPYEQYF. For the CDR3, the DNA is TGTGCCAGCAGCCCGTCCCTGGGAGGGGGTCCCTACGAGCAGTACTTC. Full variable domain (rest looked up from reference TRBV5-8 and TRBJ2-7): EAGVTQSPTHLIKTRGQQATLRCSPISGHTSVYWYQQALGLGLQFLLWYDEGEERNRGNFPPRFSGRQFPNYSSELNVNALELEDSALYLCASSPSLGGGPYEQYFGPGTRLTVT.

This chain connects TRBV5-1 to TRBJ2-2, with 7 bases fitting TRBD1. The V gene's germline CDR1 is SGHRS and CDR2 YFSETQ. J was trimmed by 7 bases and V by 4 bases; bases with no gene match: 28. There are 21 residues in the CDR3. The CDR3 sequence: CASSQGVFKLGTEPVLGELFF. CDR3 bases: TGCGCCAGCAGCCAGGGAGTCTTTAAATTGGGGACAGAGCCGGTCCTCGGGGAGCTGTTTTTT.

The rearrangement links TRBV5-1 to TRBJ2-5; TRBD1 agrees at 8 bases. There are 13 residues in the CDR3. Per germline, CDR1 SGHRS and CDR2 YFSETQ. V was pared by 0 bases and J by 10 bases, with 5 bases of the junction left unmatched. The CDR3 sequence is CASSLGGQGDQYF. CDR3 in DNA: TGCGCCAGCAGCTTGGGCGGACAGGGAGACCAGTACTTC.

The chain couples TRBV5-1 to TRBJ1-6, with unresolved D. The V gene's germline CDR1 is SGHRS and CDR2 YFSETQ. Between the trimmed V and J ends, which lost 7 bases and 5 bases, there was a span of 16 bases. This CDR3 spans 15 amino acids. The CDR3 reads CASRSGLVNNSPLHF. For the CDR3, the DNA is TGCGCCAGCCGATCTGGACTAGTTAATAATTCACCCCTCCACTTT.